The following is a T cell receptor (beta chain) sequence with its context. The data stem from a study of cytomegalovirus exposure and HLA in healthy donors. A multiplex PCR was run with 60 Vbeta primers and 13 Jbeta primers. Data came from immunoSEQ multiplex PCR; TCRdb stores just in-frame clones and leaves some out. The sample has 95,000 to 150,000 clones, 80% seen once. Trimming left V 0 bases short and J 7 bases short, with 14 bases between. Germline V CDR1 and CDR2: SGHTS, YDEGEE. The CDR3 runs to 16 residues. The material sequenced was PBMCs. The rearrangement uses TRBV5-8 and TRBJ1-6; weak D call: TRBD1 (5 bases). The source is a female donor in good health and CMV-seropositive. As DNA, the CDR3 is TGTGCCAGCAGCTTGGCCATCATGCGGGGGAATTCACCCCTCCACTTT. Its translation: CASSLAIMRGNSPLHF.